Listed here are 8 T cell receptor beta chains from one sample, sequenced in a study of shared clonotypes between healthy human individuals. Libraries were prepared by immunoSEQ multiplex PCR; TCRdb keeps only in-frame clonotypes and omits some of them. Seen here are some 490,000 clones, approximately 82% observed once, and the top ten hold 12%. Sequenced material: PBMCs. The receptors stem from a woman in her thirties or forties in good health. Some clones in this sample may be carry-over from other donors' samples.

The V and J genes are TRBV7-2 and TRBJ2-1, with 7 bases that match TRBD2. The CDR3 is 14 amino acids. V lost 6 bases to trimming and J lost 2 bases; unmatched junction nucleotides: 4. CDR1 SGHTA and CDR2 FQGNSA come from the germline V gene. CDR3 nucleotide sequence: TGTGCCAGCAGTAAGCGGGAAGCCTACAATGAGCAGTTCTTC. This sequence encodes CASSKREAYNEQFF.

CDR3 in amino acids: CASSPEGGRIYGYTF. Written as DNA, the CDR3 is TGTGCCAGCAGCCCCGAGGGGGGACGGATCTATGGCTACACCTTC. The J gene is TRBJ1-2, the V gene TRBV7-3, with D maybe TRBD1 (6 bases). V was cut by 5 bases and J by 4 bases, with 17 bases left in between. Germline loops: CDR1 SGHTA, CDR2 FQGTGA. CDR3 length equals 15 residues.

J is TRBJ2-3 and V is TRBV18; D is unclear. The CDR3 has 16 amino acids. V lost 3 bases and J 0 bases, leaving 13 bases between the germline ends. From germline, CDR1 is KGHSH and CDR2 LQKENI. The CDR3, as DNA: TGTGCCAGCTCACCGAGCACTACTCGTAGCACAGATACGCAGTATTTT. It specifies CASSPSTTRSTDTQYF.

Points on this clone: This could be a read error, since a much larger clone is one nucleotide away. V gene TRBV7-9 combines with J gene TRBJ2-5, with TRBD2 matching over 11 bases. Unmatched junction bases numbered 3, after V lost 5 bases and J lost 4 bases. Germline CDR1 is SEHNR and CDR2 is FQNEAQ (reference sequence). The CDR3 contains 14 residues. The CDR3: CASSPGLAGETQYF. The CDR3 DNA sequence: TGTGCCAGCAGCCCCGGACTAGCGGGAGAGACCCAGTACTTC.

In its sample, this clone was seen once. J is TRBJ2-5 and V is TRBV11-2; 7 bases are a match to TRBD2. The end of the DNA fits TRBJ2-7 better, so the J call may be wrong. The CDR3 has 13 amino acids. Looked up from germline, CDR1 is SGHAT and CDR2 is FQNNGV. For the CDR3, the DNA is TGTGCCAGCAGAAGTAGCGGGCTCTACGAGCAGTACTTC. This gives the protein CASRSSGLYEQYF.

The chain has TRBV11-3 and TRBJ2-2; 8 nucleotides align to TRBD1. Germline CDR1 is SGHNT and CDR2 is YENEEA. The length of the CDR3 is 15 residues. V was pared by 4 bases and J by 6 bases, with 7 bases of the junction left unmatched. In nucleotides, the CDR3 is TGTGCCAGCAGCTCCTGGACAGGGATGTCCGGGGAGCTGTTTTTT. Its translation is CASSSWTGMSGELFF.

This clone was counted a single time. The V call is TRBV11-2, the J call TRBJ1-2; 7 positions agree with TRBD1. The CDR3 covers 15 residues. After removal of 4 bases from V and 4 bases from J, the junction contained 9 bases not matched to a gene. In germline, CDR1 is SGHAT, CDR2 FQNNGV. In DNA, the CDR3 is TGTGCCAGCAGCTACCCACAGACAGGGATCTATGGCTACACCTTC. Amino acid sequence: CASSYPQTGIYGYTF.

This chain joins TRBV18 and TRBJ1-4; a possible D gene is TRBD1 (5 bases). The CDR3 sequence is 16 residues long. The V end lost 0 bases, the J end lost 8 bases, and 16 bases lay between the germline ends. Germline CDR1 KGHSH, CDR2 LQKENI. The CDR3 bases are TGTGCCAGCTCACCACCGTATTCAGGGATTCAGGAAAAACTGTTTTTT. It specifies CASSPPYSGIQEKLFF.